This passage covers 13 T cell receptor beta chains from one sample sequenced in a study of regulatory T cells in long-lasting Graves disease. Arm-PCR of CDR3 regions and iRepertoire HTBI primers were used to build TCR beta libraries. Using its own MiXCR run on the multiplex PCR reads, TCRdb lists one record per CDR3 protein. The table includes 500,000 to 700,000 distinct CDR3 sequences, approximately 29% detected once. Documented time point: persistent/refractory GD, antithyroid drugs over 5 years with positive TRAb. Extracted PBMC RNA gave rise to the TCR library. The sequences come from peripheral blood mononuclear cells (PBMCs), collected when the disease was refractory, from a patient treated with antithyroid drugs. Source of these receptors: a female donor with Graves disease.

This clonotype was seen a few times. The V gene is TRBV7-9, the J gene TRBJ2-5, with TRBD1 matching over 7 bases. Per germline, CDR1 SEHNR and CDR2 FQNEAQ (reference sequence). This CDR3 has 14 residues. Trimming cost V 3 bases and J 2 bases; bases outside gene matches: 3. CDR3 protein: CASSLGTEQETQYF. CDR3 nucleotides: TGTGCCAGCAGCTTGGGGACAGAACAAGAGACCCAGTACTTC. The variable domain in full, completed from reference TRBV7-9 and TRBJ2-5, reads DTGVSQNPRHKITKRGQNVTFRCDPISEHNRLYWYRQTLGQGPEFLTYFQNEAQLEKSRLLSDRFSAERPKGSFSTLEIQRTEQGDSAMYLCASSLGTEQETQYFGPGTRLLVL.

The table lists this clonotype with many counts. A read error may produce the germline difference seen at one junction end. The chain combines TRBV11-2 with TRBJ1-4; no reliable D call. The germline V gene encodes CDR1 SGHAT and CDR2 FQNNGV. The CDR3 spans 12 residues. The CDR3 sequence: CASSLESEKLFF. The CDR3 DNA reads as TGCGCCAGCAGCTTGGAAAGTGAAAAACTGTTTTTT.

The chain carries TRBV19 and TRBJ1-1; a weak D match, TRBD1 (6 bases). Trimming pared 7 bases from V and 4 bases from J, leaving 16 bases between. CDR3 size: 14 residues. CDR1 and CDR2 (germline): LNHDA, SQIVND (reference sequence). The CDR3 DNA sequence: TGTGCCAGTAAACACACAGGGTTGAGCACTGAAGCTTTCTTT. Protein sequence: CASKHTGLSTEAFF. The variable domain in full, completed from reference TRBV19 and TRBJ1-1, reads DGGITQSPKYLFRKEGQNVTLSCEQNLNHDAMYWYRQDPGQGLRLIYYSQIVNDFQKGDIAEGYSVSREKKESFPLTVTSAQKNPTAFYLCASKHTGLSTEAFFGQGTRLTVV.

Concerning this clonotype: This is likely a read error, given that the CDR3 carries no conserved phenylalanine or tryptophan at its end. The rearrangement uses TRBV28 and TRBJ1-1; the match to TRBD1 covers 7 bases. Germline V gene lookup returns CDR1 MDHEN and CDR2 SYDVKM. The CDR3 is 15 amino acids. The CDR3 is CASNGDSPRGTEAFC. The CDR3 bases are TGCGCCAGCAACGGGGACAGCCCTCGTGGAACTGAAGCTTTCTGT.

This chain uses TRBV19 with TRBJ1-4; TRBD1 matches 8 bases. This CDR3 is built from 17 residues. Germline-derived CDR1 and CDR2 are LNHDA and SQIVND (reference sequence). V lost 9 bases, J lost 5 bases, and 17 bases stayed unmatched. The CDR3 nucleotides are TGTGCCAGCAGCCTTTTCGGACAGGGAAGAACGAATGAAAAACTGTTTTTT. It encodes CASSLFGQGRTNEKLFF.

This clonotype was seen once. CDR3 DNA: TGCGCCAGCAGCTTGGTTTCCAGGGGGAACTATGGCTACACCTTC. Translating it yields CASSLVSRGNYGYTF. J is TRBJ1-2 and V is TRBV5-1, with 7 bases identical to TRBD1. CDR3 size: 15 residues. V shed 0 bases, J shed 2 bases, and the junction held 4 bases outside the gene matches. Germline CDR1 is SGHRS and CDR2 is YFSETQ.

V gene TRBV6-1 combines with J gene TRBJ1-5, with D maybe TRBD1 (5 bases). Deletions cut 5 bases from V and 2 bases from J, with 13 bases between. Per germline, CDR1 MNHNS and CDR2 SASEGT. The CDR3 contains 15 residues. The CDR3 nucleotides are TGTGCCAGCAGTCCCCTTGGGACTGGCAATCAGCCCCAGCATTTT. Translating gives CASSPLGTGNQPQHF.

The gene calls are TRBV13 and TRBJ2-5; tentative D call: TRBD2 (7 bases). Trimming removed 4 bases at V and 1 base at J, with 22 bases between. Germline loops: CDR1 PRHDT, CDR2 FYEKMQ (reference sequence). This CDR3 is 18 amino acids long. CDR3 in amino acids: CASSSMGEGGGAQETQYF. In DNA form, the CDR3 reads TGTGCCAGCAGCTCCATGGGCGAGGGGGGGGGGGCCCAAGAGACCCAGTACTTC.

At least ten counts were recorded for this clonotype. CDR3 residues: CASKRSGRTSGSYEQYF. CDR3 sequence (DNA): TGTGCCAGCAAACGGAGTGGGAGGACTAGCGGCTCCTACGAGCAGTACTTC. The rearrangement joins TRBV2 to TRBJ2-7; 10 positions match TRBD2. V lost 7 bases to trimming and J lost 0 bases; unmatched junction nucleotides: 12. The CDR3 has 17 amino acids. Germline assignment: CDR1 SNHLY and CDR2 FYNNEI.

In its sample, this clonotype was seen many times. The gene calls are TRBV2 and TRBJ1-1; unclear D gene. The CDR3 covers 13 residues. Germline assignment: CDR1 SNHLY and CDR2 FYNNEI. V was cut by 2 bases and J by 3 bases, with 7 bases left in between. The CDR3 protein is CASSEYRYTEAFF. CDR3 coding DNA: TGTGCCAGCAGTGAATACCGGTACACTGAAGCTTTCTTT.

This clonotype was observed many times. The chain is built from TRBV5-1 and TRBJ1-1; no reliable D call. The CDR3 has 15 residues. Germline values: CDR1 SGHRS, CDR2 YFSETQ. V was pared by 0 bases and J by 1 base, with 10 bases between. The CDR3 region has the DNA TGCGCCAGCAGCTTGGATCCAGGCCCGAACACTGAAGCTTTCTTT. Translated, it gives CASSLDPGPNTEAFF.

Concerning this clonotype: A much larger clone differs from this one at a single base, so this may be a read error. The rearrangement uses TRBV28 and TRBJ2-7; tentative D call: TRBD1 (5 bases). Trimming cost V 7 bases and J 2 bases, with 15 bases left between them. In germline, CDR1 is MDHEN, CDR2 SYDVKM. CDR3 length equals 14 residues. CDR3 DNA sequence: TGTGCCAGCATAGGGGCTAGGGCAACCTACGAGCAGTACTTC. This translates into CASIGARATYEQYF.

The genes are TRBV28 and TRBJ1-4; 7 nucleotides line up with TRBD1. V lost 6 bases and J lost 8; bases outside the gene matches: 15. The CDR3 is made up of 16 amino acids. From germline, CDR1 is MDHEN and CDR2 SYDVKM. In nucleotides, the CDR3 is TGTGCCAGCAGCTTAGGGGGGACAGCCACAGGGGAAAAACTGTTTTTT. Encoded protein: CASSLGGTATGEKLFF.